This TCR beta chain came from a study of shared clonotypes between healthy human individuals. Each PCR replicate from the sorted subsets contained 150 to 200 ng DNA, which is about 31,000 T cell genomes. Clones were read by immunoSEQ multiplex PCR, and TCRdb kept only the in-frame ones, dropping some. The data contain some 2,500,000 clones, roughly 93% of them singletons. Germline V gene lookup returns CDR1 MNHEY and CDR2 SMNVEV (reference sequence). This CDR3 has 14 residues. V was clipped by 4 bases and J by 5 bases; unmatched bases: 4. The sample comprised naive CD4+ T cells from PBMCs. Noted subset: CD45RA+ positively selected. The rearrangement links TRBV27 to TRBJ2-7, with 11 nucleotides matching TRBD2. The TCR was taken from a man between 18 and 35 years old in good health. Some clones in this sample may be carry-over from other donors' samples. CDR3 in amino acids: CASSSSGRRNEQYF. CDR3 sequence (DNA): TGTGCCAGCAGTTCTAGCGGGAGGAGGAACGAGCAGTACTTC.